The TCR beta chain described here comes from a study of CXCR3-negative and CXCR3-positive naive CD8 T cells. On the study more broadly: Collectively, the libraries yielded 140 million or so TRB reads in total, at about 1.5 +/- 0.3 million per library. Study-wide points: Naive cells with CXCR3 showed TRB CDR3s that were more hydrophobic than those in CXCR3-negative naive cells. Fresh PBMCs were used in most assays, and CXCR3 expression partially decreased after cryopreservation.

Through 5' RACE with UMI labels, the TRB cDNA libraries were prepared. After re-calling the 5' RACE reads, TCRdb lists one entry per CDR3 protein, DNA absent. Its table lists approximately 100,000 distinct CDR3 sequences. The V gene's germline CDR1 is ENHRY and CDR2 SYGVKD. The CDR3 is made up of 13 amino acids. As regards this clonotype: Its antigen is currently unknown.

This sequence joins TRBV10-3 and TRBJ2-1. The material sequenced was naive CXCR3+ CD8+ T cells from blood. Described subset: CD45RO-CCR7+CD27+CD95- naive CD8+ T cells expressing CXCR3 (TNR3+). The clonotype was recovered from a human donor in good health. Some clones in this sample may be carry-over from other donors' samples. CDR3 amino acids: CAISESSSSLSFF.